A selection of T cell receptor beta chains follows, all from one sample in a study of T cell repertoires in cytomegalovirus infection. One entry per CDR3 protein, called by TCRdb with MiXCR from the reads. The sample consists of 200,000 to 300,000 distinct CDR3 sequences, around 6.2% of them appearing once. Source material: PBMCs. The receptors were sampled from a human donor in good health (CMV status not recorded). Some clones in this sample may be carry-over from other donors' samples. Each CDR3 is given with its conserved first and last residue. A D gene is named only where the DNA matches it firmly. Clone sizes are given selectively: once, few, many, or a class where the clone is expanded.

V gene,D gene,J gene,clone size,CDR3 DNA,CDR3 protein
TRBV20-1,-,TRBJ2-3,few,TGCAGTGCTAGAGAGCAGTTGTCTAGCACAGATACGCAGTATTTT,CSAREQLSSTDTQYF
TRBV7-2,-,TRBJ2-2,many,TGTGCCAGCAGCTTAGCAGGGCCCGGGGAGCTGTTTTTT,CASSLAGPGELFF
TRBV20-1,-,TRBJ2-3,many,TGCAGTGCTAGACCTGGGACCATTGACACGCAGTATTTT,CSARPGTIDTQYF
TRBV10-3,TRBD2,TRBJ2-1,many,TGTGCCATCAGTGATAGCGGGGGGAGCTCCTACAATGAGCAGTTCTTC,CAISDSGGSSYNEQFF
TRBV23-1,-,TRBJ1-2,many,TGCGCCAGCAGTCAATCGTGGAGTGCCTATGGCTACACCTTC,CASSQSWSAYGYTF
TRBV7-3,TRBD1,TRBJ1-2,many,TGTGCCAGCAGCTTAACTCCAGGGGGCATAGGCTACACCTTC,CASSLTPGGIGYTF
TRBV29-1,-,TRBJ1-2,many,TGCAGCGTTGCACAGGCGGGGTACTATGGCTACACCTTC,CSVAQAGYYGYTF
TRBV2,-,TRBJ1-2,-,TGTGCCAGCAGTGAGACCCCGCGAGGCTACACCTTC,CASSETPRGYTF
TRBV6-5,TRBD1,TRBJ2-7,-,TGTGCCAGCAGTTCCGGGACAGGATATGGGCAGTACTTC,CASSSGTGYGQYF
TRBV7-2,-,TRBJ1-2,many,TGTGCCAGCAGCCCTACTCAGGGGTTCCTTAACTATGGCTACACCTTC,CASSPTQGFLNYGYTF
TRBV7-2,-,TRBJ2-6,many,TGTGCCAGCAGCTTAGCGTCCACCTTCTCTGGGGCCAACGTCCTGACTTTC,CASSLASTFSGANVLTF
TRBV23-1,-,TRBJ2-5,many,TGCGCCAGCAGTCAATCGGACAGCCAAGAGACCCAGTACTTC,CASSQSDSQETQYF
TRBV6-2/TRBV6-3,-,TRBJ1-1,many,TGTGCCAGCAGTTCCCTCGGTGGGGGTGAGGTGGCTTTCTTT,CASSSLGGGEVAFF
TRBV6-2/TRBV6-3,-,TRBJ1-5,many,TGTGCCAGCAGTTATTCGTCGAGCAATCAGCCCCAGCATTTT,CASSYSSSNQPQHF
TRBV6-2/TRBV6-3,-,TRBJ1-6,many,TGTGCCAGCAGCGGGAAATATAATTCACCCCTCCACTTT,CASSGKYNSPLHF
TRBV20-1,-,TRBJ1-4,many,TGCAGTGCTCTAGAGAGGGACAAAAGGGAAAAACTGTTTTTT,CSALERDKREKLFF
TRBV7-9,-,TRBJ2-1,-,TGTGCCAGCAGGGCAGGGCGGCGGAATGAGCAGTTCTTC,CASRAGRRNEQFF